This paragraph reports one T cell receptor beta chain. No antigen is known for it. No quality values exist for individual bases; no much larger clone is one base distant. The entry originates in a study of blood T cell repertoires in COVID-19 (dated by TCRdb to 2020 to 2022). For the wider study: Collaborator samples came from the United States, Italy and Spain and covered acute and convalescent phases of COVID-19. Deeply sampled blood TCRbeta repertoires from subjects exposed to, actively infected with, or recovered from COVID-19 were included in the dataset. Where available, HLA class I and class II types were taken from metadata supplied by the sample provider and were not determined by assay-based typing. The samples were drawn from the first 160 participants of the ongoing ImmuneRACE study and from 950 to 1,500 subjects provided by 6 global collaborators. The sample metadata nearly always contained a de-identified subject ID, COVID-19 status, age in years and sex. The repertoires were made available in a free public database intended to serve as a resource for research on the immune response to SARS-CoV-2. The prospective study material was composed of cDNA or gDNA derived from T cells, B-cell-depleted T cells, or PBMCs.

Sequences MNHEY (CDR1) and SMNVEV (CDR2) are obtained from the germline V gene (reference sequence). At the junction V is shortened by 4 bases and J by 6 bases; bases outside the gene matches: 15. The CDR3 runs 17 amino acids, cysteine and phenylalanine included. Kept here is only the CDR3 DNA, which spans 51 bases and is read in frame from base 1. The immunoSEQ Assay, a bias-controlled multiplex PCR, was used to amplify TCRbeta CDR3 regions from genomic DNA. The source study handled its data this way. Within the assay, amplification of reference gene primers was used to estimate how many nucleated cells each sample contained. Sequence reads were collapsed and filtered to measure the absolute abundance of every unique TCRbeta CDR3 rearrangement. For each sample, productive Simpson clonality was calculated by taking the square root of Simpson's diversity index across productive rearrangements. What TCRdb holds here is the immuneACCESS table cut down to in-frame rearrangements. Part of the clones is not present; checked against another copy, under half of the missing clones reflect an unresolved V gene, and the others are unexplained. The V and J calls and clone size are taken from that table; D and trimming were inferred from the DNA. This sample gives over 80,000 clones in total; about 90% of them show up just once. The ten largest account for about 1.7% of the sample.

Study-wide findings and limitations: The quantity of clinical and demographic metadata differed by source and by participant and was supplied without curation.

The collaborating institutions used their own protocols to collect whole blood in K2EDTA tubes. For TCRbeta analysis, collaborators shipped samples in one of three forms: frozen whole blood, isolated PBMCs, or DNA extracted from either of those sample types. The receptor comes from a human donor with active COVID-19. The donor label of this sample is uncertain. Sequences were obtained from peripheral blood. The chain is assembled from TRBV27 and TRBJ1-5; 7 nucleotides in the junction match TRBD1. The DNA is TGTGCCAGCAGTTACCGCTTCACCGGGACAGTAAGTCAGCCCCAGCATTTT. It encodes CASSYRFTGTVSQPQHF.